The 17 T cell receptor beta chains below come from one sample, sequenced in a study of cytomegalovirus exposure and HLA in healthy donors. The PCR used 60 Vbeta and 13 Jbeta primers. The method was immunoSEQ multiplex PCR; TCRdb's version includes in-frame clones alone and lacks a portion of them. Of around 100,000 clones in the sample, 75% to 85% were seen once. Specimen: PBMCs. These receptors all stem from a woman aged 18-29 years in good health and CMV-seropositive.

The chain recombines TRBV9 with TRBJ2-4; 9 bases match TRBD1. The V segment lost 4 bases and the J segment 5 bases; nucleotides outside the gene matches: 4. Per the germline V gene, CDR1 is SGDLS and CDR2 is YYNGEE. The CDR3 contains 14 residues. CDR3 nucleotides: TGTGCCAGCAGCCCTTGGACAGGGGAAAACATTCAGTACTTC. Translation: CASSPWTGENIQYF. Complete variable domain (other parts from reference TRBV9 and TRBJ2-4): DSGVTQTPKHLITATGQRVTLRCSPRSGDLSVYWYQQSLDQGLQFLIQYYNGEERAKGNILERFSAQQFPDLHSELNLSSLELGDSALYFCASSPWTGENIQYFGAGTRLSVL.

This chain connects TRBV29-1 to TRBJ1-1; TRBD1 might be the D (6 bases). The CDR3 covers 11 residues. Trimming left V 7 bases short and J 4 bases short, with 10 bases between. Germline CDR1 and CDR2: SQVTM and ANQGSEA. CDR3: CSAKQGTEAFF. The CDR3, as DNA: TGCAGCGCCAAACAGGGCACTGAAGCTTTCTTT.

This clone was detected once. The chain couples TRBV2 to TRBJ2-2, with unresolved D. The V and J ends lost 5 bases and 2 bases respectively, with 6 bases between them. The CDR3 extends over 13 amino acids. Germline CDR1 is SNHLY and CDR2 is FYNNEI. CDR3 residues: CASSNYNTGELFF. The CDR3 bases are TGTGCCAGCAGTAACTACAACACCGGGGAGCTGTTTTTT.

This chain joins TRBV11-3 and TRBJ2-2, with a weak D call TRBD2 (6 bases). This CDR3 region has 14 residues. Germline V gives CDR1 SGHNT, CDR2 YENEEA. Trimming removed 3 bases at V and 7 bases at J, with 12 bases between. The CDR3 loop is CASSLRGGNGELFF. CDR3 sequence (DNA): TGTGCCAGCAGCTTGCGGGGTGGGAACGGGGAGCTGTTTTTT.

This chain links TRBV5-1 with TRBJ2-7, with 9 positions matching TRBD2. Germline trimming cut 4 bases from V and 3 bases from J; bases unmatched to any gene: 5. In germline, CDR1 is SGHRS, CDR2 YFSETQ. The CDR3 runs 14 residues. The CDR3 region has the DNA TGCGCCAGCAGCACATGGACTAGCGACTACGAGCAGTACTTC. Its protein is CASSTWTSDYEQYF.

The V gene is TRBV28, the J gene TRBJ2-5; TRBD1 might be the D (6 bases). Near its end, the DNA agrees better with TRBJ2-7, so the J call may be wrong. Germline CDR1 reads MDHEN; CDR2 reads SYDVKM. The CDR3 totals 13 residues. CDR3 amino acids: CASSLIQGYEQYF. In DNA form, the CDR3 reads TGTGCCAGCAGCCTTATACAGGGATACGAGCAGTACTTC.

V usage is TRBV6-1 and J usage is TRBJ1-4, with D unclear. CDR1 is MNHNS, CDR2 SASEGT, per germline. The CDR3 covers 12 residues. V shed 3 bases and J shed 5 bases, with 4 bases lying between them. CDR3 DNA: TGTGCCAGCAGTGAGACAAATGAAAAACTGTTTTTT. Its translation: CASSETNEKLFF.

This rearrangement joins TRBV4-1 to TRBJ2-3, with a weak D call TRBD2 (5 bases). Trimming took 0 bases from V and 2 from J, leaving 6 bases between them. The CDR3 spans 14 residues. Germline-derived CDR1 and CDR2 are MGHRA and YSYEKL. The CDR3 DNA reads as TGCGCCAGCAGCCAAGAGAGGGACACAGATACGCAGTATTTT. This gives the protein CASSQERDTDTQYF.

This clone showed up just a few times. This chain joins TRBV7-3 and TRBJ2-1, with TRBD2 matching over 10 bases. From germline, CDR1 is SGHTA and CDR2 FQGTGA. The CDR3 is made up of 15 amino acids. V was clipped by 2 bases and J by 5 bases; unmatched bases: 3. The CDR3 DNA reads as TGTGCCAGCAGCTTACTAGCGGGAGCTCACAATGAGCAGTTCTTC. Its translation is CASSLLAGAHNEQFF.

V is TRBV6-6 and J is TRBJ1-5, with a possible D match to TRBD1 (5 bases). V shed 6 bases and J shed 0 bases, with 6 bases lying between them. Germline loops: CDR1 MNHNY, CDR2 SVGAGI (reference sequence). This CDR3 has 13 residues. In DNA form, the CDR3 reads TGTGCCAGCAGGACAGATAGCAATCAGCCCCAGCATTTT. Its protein product is CASRTDSNQPQHF.

The chain has TRBV5-4 and TRBJ2-1; D call uncertain. V shed 4 bases and J shed 0 bases, with 11 bases lying between them. The CDR3 consists of 15 residues. Per the germline V gene, CDR1 is SGHNT and CDR2 is YYREEE (reference sequence). This CDR3 is CASSTDLSSYNEQFF. As DNA, the CDR3 is TGTGCCAGCAGCACAGATTTAAGCTCCTACAATGAGCAGTTCTTC.

The chain recombines TRBV11-2 with TRBJ2-2, with 12 bases aligning to TRBD2. This CDR3 contains 15 residues. Germline CDR1 SGHAT, CDR2 FQNNGV. The ends lost 6 bases at V and 5 bases at J; junction bases unmatched: 4. CDR3 coding DNA: TGTGCCAGCAGGCTAGCGGGAGGGGGGACCGGGGAGCTGTTTTTT. Translated: CASRLAGGGTGELFF.

The CDR3 nucleotides are TGTGCCAGCAGTTCAAGGACTCTGGATACGCAGTATTTT. This encodes CASSSRTLDTQYF. The chain links TRBV6-1 to TRBJ2-3; perhaps TRBD2 as D (5 bases). CDR1 and CDR2 (germline): MNHNS, SASEGT. Between the trimmed V and J ends, which lost 5 bases and 6 bases, there was a span of 12 bases. The CDR3 totals 13 residues.

The CDR3 spells CASSPGAGAFETQYF. In DNA, the CDR3 is TGCGCCAGCAGTCCCGGGGCGGGAGCCTTTGAGACCCAGTACTTC. V gene TRBV5-1 combines with J gene TRBJ2-5; TRBD2 aligns across 7 bases. In germline, CDR1 is SGHRS, CDR2 YFSETQ. The CDR3 extends over 15 amino acids. The junction had 12 bases not matched to a gene; V was cut back by 5 bases and J by 5 bases.

This clone was detected once. The chain is built from TRBV28 and TRBJ2-3, with 9 bases lining up with TRBD2. CDR1 and CDR2 (germline): MDHEN, SYDVKM. CDR3 length: 15 residues. V dropped 6 bases and J dropped 4; count of bases not matched to a gene: 8. The chain's CDR3 is CASSTGTSKPDTQYF. The CDR3 DNA reads as TGTGCCAGCAGCACCGGGACTAGCAAGCCAGATACGCAGTATTTT.

The chain is built from TRBV6-1 and TRBJ2-1; D gene uncertain. CDR3 length: 15 residues. V gave up 0 bases and J gave up 16 bases, with 22 bases separating them. The V gene's germline CDR1 is MNHNS and CDR2 SASEGT. The CDR3 coding sequence is TGTGCCAGCAGTGAAGCGAGAATTGCCCAGGCCCCGCACTTCTTC. It yields the protein CASSEARIAQAPHFF.

The rearrangement uses TRBV6-5 and TRBJ2-5; 11 nucleotides match TRBD1. V lost 4 bases and J lost 5; bases outside the gene matches: 3. The V gene's germline CDR1 is MNHEY and CDR2 SVGAGI. The CDR3 covers 14 residues. CDR3 DNA sequence: TGTGCCAGCAGTTGGGACAGGGGGAAGGAGACCCAGTACTTC. This codes for CASSWDRGKETQYF.